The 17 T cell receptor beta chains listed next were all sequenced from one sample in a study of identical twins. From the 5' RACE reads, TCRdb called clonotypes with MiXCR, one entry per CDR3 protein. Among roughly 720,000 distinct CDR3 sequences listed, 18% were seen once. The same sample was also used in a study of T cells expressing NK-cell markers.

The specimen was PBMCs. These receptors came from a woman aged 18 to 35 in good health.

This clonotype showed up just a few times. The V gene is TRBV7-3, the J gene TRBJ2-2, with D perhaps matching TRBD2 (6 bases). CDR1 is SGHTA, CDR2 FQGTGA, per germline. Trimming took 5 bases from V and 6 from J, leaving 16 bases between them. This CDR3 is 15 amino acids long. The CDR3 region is CASSPGTAKPGELFF. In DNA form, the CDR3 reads TGTGCCAGCAGCCCTGGGACTGCAAAGCCCGGGGAGCTGTTTTTT. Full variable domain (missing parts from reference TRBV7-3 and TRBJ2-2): GAGVSQTPSNKVTEKGKYVELRCDPISGHTALYWYRQSLGQGPEFLIYFQGTGAADDSGLPNDRFFAVRPEGSVSTLKIQRTERGDSAVYLCASSPGTAKPGELFFGEGSRLTVL.

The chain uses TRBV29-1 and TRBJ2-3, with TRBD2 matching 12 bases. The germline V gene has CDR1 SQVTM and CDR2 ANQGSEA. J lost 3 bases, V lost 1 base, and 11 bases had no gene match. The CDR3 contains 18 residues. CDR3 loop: CSVEGVRELAGGTDTQYF. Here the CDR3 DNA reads TGCAGCGTTGAAGGGGTCAGGGAACTAGCGGGGGGTACAGATACGCAGTATTTT.

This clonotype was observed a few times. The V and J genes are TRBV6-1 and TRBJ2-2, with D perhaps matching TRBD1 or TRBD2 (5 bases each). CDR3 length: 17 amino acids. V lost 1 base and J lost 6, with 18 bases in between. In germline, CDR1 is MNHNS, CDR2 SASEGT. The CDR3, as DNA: TGTGCCAGCAGTGAAGTATGGGGGTATCTTGTCCCCGGGGAGCTGTTTTTT. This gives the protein CASSEVWGYLVPGELFF.

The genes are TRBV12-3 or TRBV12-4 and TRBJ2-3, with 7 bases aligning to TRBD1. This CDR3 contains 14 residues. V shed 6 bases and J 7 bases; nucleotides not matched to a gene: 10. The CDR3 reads CASRPLGTENTQYF. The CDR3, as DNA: TGTGCCAGCAGACCGCTTGGGACAGAAAATACGCAGTATTTT.

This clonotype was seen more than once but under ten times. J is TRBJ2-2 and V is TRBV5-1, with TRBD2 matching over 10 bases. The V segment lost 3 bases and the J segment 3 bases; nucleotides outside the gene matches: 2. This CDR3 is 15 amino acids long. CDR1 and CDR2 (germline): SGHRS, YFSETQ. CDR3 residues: CASSWTSGYTGELFF. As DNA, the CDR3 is TGCGCCAGCAGCTGGACTAGCGGTTACACCGGGGAGCTGTTTTTT. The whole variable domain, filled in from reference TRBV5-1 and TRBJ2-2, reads KAGVTQTPRYLIKTRGQQVTLSCSPISGHRSVSWYQQTPGQGLQFLFEYFSETQRNKGNFPGRFSGRQFSNSRSEMNVSTLELGDSALYLCASSWTSGYTGELFFGEGSRLTVL.

The CDR3 nucleotides are TGTGCCAGCAAGAGGCAGGCTAATTCACCCCTCCACTTT. This encodes CASKRQANSPLHF. The gene calls are TRBV6-1 and TRBJ1-6, with D unresolved. Per germline, CDR1 MNHNS and CDR2 SASEGT. The CDR3 contains 13 residues. V was cut by 7 bases and J by 6 bases, with 10 bases left in between.

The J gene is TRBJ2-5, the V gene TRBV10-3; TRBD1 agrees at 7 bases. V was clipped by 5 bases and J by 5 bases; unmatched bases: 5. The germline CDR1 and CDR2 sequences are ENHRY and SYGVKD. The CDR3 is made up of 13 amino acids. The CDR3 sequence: CAISRDRGETQYF. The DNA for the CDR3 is TGTGCCATCAGTAGGGACAGAGGGGAGACCCAGTACTTC.

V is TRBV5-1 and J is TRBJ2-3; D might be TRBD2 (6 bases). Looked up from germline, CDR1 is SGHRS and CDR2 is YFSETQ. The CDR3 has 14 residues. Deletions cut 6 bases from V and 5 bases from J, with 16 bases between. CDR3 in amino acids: CASTLGGTGDTQYF. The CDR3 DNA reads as TGCGCCAGCACCCTGGGGGGAACGGGAGATACGCAGTATTTT.

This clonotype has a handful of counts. The CDR3 region is CASSGSSLAGAQNTQYF. The CDR3 DNA is TGCGCCAGCAGCGGAAGTTCGCTAGCGGGGGCCCAAAATACGCAGTATTTT. This sequence joins TRBV4-1 and TRBJ2-3; 10 nucleotides agree with TRBD2. Trimming at V came to 5 bases and at J to 7 bases, leaving 15 bases not matched to a gene. Germline CDR1 reads MGHRA; CDR2 reads YSYEKL. CDR3 length: 17 amino acids.

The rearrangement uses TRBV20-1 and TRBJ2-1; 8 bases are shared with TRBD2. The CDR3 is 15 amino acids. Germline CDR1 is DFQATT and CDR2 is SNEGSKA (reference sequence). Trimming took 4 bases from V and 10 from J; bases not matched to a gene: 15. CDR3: CSAIHGGGPDGEQFF. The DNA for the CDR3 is TGCAGTGCTATTCACGGCGGGGGGCCCGACGGGGAGCAGTTCTTC.

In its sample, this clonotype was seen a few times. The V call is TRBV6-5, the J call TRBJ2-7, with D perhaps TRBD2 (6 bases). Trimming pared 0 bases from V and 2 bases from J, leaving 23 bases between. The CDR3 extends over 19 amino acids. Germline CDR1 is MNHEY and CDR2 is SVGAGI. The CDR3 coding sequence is TGTGCCAGCAGTTACTCATCTTTTGACAGACTAGATCTCACCTACGAGCAGTACTTC. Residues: CASSYSSFDRLDLTYEQYF.

The CDR3 region is CASSELVAGGQETQYF. The CDR3 nucleotides are TGTGCCAGCAGTGAATTGGTAGCGGGGGGCCAAGAGACCCAGTACTTC. The chain has TRBV25-1 and TRBJ2-5; the match to TRBD2 covers 10 bases. V was pared by 1 base and J by 1 base, with 3 bases of the junction left unmatched. CDR3 length equals 16 residues. CDR1 MGHDK and CDR2 SYGVNS come from the germline V gene.

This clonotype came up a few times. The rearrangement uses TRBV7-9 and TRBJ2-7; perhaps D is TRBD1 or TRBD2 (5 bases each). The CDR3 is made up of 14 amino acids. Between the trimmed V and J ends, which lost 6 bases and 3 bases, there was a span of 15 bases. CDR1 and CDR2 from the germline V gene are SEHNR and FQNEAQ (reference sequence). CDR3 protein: CASRPGPWNYEQYF. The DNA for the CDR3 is TGTGCCAGCAGACCGGGACCGTGGAACTACGAGCAGTACTTC.

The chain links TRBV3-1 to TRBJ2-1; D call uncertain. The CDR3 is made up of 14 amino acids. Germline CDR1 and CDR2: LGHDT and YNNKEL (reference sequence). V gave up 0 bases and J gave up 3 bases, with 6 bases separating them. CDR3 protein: CASSQDRIYNEQFF. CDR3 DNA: TGTGCCAGCAGCCAAGATCGGATCTACAATGAGCAGTTCTTC.

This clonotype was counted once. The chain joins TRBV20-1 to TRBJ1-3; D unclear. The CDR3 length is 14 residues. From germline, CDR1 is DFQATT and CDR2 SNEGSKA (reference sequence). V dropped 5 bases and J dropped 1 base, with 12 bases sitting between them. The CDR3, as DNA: TGCAGTGCTGTCTATAGGCGATCTGGAAACACCATATATTTT. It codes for CSAVYRRSGNTIYF.

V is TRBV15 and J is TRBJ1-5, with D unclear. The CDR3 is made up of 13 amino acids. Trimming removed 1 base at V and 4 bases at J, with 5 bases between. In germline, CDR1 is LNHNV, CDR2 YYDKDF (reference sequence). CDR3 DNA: TGTGCCACCAGCAGAGTAGGTAATCAGCCCCAGCATTTT. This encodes CATSRVGNQPQHF.

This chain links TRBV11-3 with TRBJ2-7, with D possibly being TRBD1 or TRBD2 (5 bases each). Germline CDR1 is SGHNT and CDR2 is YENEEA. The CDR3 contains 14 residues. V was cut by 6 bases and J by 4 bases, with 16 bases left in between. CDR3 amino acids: CASRAGTGRYEQYF. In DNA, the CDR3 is TGTGCCAGCAGAGCCGGGACGGGCCGATACGAGCAGTACTTC.